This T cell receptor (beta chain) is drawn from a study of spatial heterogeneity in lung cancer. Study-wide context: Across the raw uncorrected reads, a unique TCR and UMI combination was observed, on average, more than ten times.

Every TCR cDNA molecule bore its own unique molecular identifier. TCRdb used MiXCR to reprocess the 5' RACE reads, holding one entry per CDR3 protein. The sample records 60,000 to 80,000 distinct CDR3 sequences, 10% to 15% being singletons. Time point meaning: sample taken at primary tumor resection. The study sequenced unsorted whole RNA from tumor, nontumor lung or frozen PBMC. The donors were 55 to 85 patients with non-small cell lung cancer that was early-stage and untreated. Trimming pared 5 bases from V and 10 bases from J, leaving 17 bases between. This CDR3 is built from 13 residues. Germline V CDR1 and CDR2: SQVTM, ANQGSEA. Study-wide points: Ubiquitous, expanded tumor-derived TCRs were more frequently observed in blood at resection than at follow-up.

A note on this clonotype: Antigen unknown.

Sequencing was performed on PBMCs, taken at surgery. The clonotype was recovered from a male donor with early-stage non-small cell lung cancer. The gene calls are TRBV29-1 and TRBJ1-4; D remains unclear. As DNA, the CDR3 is TGCAGCGTTTATGACCCCGGTACTGGAAAACTGTTTTTT. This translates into CSVYDPGTGKLFF.